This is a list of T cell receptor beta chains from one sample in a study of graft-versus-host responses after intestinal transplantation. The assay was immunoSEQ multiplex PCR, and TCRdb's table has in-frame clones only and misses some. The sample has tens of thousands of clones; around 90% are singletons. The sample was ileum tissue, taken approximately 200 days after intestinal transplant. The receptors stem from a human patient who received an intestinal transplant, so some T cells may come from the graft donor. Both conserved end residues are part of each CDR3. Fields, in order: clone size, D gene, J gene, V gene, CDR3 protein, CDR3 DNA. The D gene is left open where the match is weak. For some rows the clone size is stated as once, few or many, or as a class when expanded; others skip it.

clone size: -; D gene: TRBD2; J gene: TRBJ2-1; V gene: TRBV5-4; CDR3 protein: CASSLLAGGDNEQFF; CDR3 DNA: TGTGCCAGCAGCTTGTTAGCGGGAGGGGACAATGAGCAGTTCTTC
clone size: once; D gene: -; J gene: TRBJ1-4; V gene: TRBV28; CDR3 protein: CASSYGLRAGEKLFF; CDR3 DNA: TGTGCCAGCAGCTATGGACTGCGGGCGGGGGAAAAACTGTTTTTT
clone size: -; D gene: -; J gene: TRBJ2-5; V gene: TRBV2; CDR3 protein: CASSEGTRGDETQYF; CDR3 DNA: TGTGCCAGCAGTGAAGGCACTAGGGGGGACGAGACCCAGTACTTC
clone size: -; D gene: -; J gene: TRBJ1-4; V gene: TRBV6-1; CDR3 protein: CASTPWERNEKLFF; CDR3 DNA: TGTGCCAGCACTCCCTGGGAGAGAAATGAAAAACTGTTTTTT
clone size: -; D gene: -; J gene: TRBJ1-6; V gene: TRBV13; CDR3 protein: CASSPQGVNNSPLHF; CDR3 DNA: TGTGCCAGCAGCCCCCAAGGGGTAAATAATTCACCCCTCCACTTT
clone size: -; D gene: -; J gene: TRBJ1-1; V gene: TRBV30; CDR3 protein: CAWSVLVNTEAFF; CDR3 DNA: TGTGCCTGGAGTGTGTTAGTGAACACTGAAGCTTTCTTT
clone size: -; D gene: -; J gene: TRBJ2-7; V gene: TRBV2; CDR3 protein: CASRFESDSYEQYF; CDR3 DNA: TGTGCCAGCAGATTTGAGTCCGACTCCTACGAGCAGTACTTC
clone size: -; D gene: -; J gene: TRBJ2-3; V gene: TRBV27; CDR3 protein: CASRDYTDTQYF; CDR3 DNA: TGTGCCAGCAGAGACTACACAGATACGCAGTATTTT
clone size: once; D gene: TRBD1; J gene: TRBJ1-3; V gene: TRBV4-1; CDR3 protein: CASSQGGDRASGNTIYF; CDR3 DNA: TGCGCCAGCAGCCAGGGGGGGGACAGGGCGTCTGGAAACACCATATATTTT
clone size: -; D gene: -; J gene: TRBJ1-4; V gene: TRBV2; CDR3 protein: CASSVWAGRGEKLFF; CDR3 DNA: TGTGCCAGCAGTGTGTGGGCAGGGCGAGGCGAAAAACTGTTTTTT
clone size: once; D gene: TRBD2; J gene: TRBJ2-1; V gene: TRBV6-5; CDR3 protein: CASSYVAGLYNEQFF; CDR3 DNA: TGTGCCAGCAGTTACGTAGCGGGATTGTACAATGAGCAGTTCTTC
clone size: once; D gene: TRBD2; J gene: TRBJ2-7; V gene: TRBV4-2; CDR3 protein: CASSSPSGSSYEQYF; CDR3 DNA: TGTGCCAGCAGCTCCCCGAGCGGGAGTTCCTACGAGCAGTACTTC
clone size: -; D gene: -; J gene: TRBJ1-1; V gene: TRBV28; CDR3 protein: CASSSFGARGMNTEAFF; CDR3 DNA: TGTGCCAGCAGCAGTTTTGGGGCCCGGGGAATGAACACTGAAGCTTTCTTT
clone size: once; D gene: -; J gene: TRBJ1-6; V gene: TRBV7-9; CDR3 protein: CASSFPPFDNSPLHF; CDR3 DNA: TGTGCCAGCAGCTTCCCACCCTTCGATAATTCACCCCTCCACTTT
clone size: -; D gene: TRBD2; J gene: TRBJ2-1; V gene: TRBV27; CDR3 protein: CASSSSGSGGIYEQFF; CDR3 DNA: TGTGCCAGCAGTTCCTCGGGGAGCGGGGGGATCTATGAGCAGTTCTTC
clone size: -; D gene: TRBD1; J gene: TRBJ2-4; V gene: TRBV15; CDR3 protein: CATSRNRGNIQYF; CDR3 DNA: TGTGCCACCAGCAGAAACAGGGGTAACATTCAGTACTTC
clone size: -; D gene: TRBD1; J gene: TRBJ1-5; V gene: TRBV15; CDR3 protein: CATSNTGDSNQPQHF; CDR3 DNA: TGTGCCACCAGCAATACAGGGGATAGCAATCAGCCCCAGCATTTT
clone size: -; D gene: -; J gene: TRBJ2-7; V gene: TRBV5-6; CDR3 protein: CASSFGPYGNYEQYF; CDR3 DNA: TGTGCCAGCAGCTTTGGCCCTTACGGAAACTACGAGCAGTACTTC
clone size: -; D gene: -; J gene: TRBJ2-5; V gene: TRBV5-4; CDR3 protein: CASSSKLDIRETQYF; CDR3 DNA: TGTGCCAGCAGCTCAAAACTAGATATCCGAGAGACCCAGTACTTC
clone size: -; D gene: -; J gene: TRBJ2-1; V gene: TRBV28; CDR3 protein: CASRASQAKQFF; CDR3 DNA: TGTGCCAGCAGAGCCTCACAGGCGAAGCAGTTCTTC
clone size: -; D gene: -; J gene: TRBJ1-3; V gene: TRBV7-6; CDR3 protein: CASSLYHRVSGNTIYF; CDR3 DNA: TGTGCCAGCAGCCTATACCACAGGGTCTCTGGAAACACCATATATTTT
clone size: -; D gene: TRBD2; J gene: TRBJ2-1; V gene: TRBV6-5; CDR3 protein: CASSYAGLAARDEQFF; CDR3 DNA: TGTGCCAGCAGTTACGCGGGACTAGCGGCACGCGATGAGCAGTTCTTC
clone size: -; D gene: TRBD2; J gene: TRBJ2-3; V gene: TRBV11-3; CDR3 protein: CASSLGLAGGEVADTQYF; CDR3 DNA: TGTGCCAGCAGCTTGGGACTAGCGGGAGGAGAAGTAGCAGATACGCAGTATTTT
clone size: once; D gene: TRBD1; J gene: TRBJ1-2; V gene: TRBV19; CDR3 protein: CASSGQQGAVWYGYTF; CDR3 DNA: TGTGCCAGTAGTGGACAACAGGGGGCGGTCTGGTATGGCTACACCTTC
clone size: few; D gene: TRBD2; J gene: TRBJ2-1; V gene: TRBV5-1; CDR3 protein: CASRRLAGASAQFF; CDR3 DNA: TGCGCCAGCAGGCGGCTAGCGGGGGCCTCGGCGCAGTTCTTC
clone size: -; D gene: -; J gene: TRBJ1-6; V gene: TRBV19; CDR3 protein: CASTSAGAGNSPLHF; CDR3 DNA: TGTGCCAGTACCTCGGCGGGGGCAGGTAATTCACCCCTCCACTTT